The 11 T cell receptor beta chains presented below share a single source sample, sequenced in a study of blood T cell repertoires in COVID-19. The assay was immunoSEQ multiplex PCR, and TCRdb's table has in-frame clones only and misses some. The sample has around 200,000 clones, around nine tenths seen once. The sequencing input was peripheral blood. Receptors originate from a man aged 18-30 years with active or convalescent COVID-19.

V and J are TRBV3-1 (or the pseudogene TRBV3-2) and TRBJ2-7; 7 bases align to TRBD2. The CDR3 consists of 14 residues. The germline gives CDR1 LGHDT, CDR2 YNNKEL (reference sequence). Unmatched junction bases numbered 3, after V lost 4 bases and J lost 0 bases. CDR3 protein: CASSPSGTSYEQYF. CDR3 bases: TGTGCCAGCAGCCCTAGCGGTACCTCCTACGAGCAGTACTTC.

This clone has a single count. The J gene is TRBJ1-5, the V gene TRBV5-6; 9 bases agree with TRBD1. The germline V gene has CDR1 SGHDT and CDR2 YYEEEE. After removal of 4 bases from V and 5 bases from J, the junction contained 7 bases not matched to a gene. The CDR3 consists of 15 residues. CDR3 bases: TGTGCCAGCAGCCCTTGGGACAGGGAGGATCAGCCCCAGCATTTT. Amino acid sequence: CASSPWDREDQPQHF.

This sequence joins TRBV6-4 and TRBJ2-3; TRBD2 matches 7 bases. Per the germline V gene, CDR1 is MRHNA and CDR2 is SNTAGT. This CDR3 has 15 amino acids. Trimming cost V 3 bases and J 6 bases; bases outside gene matches: 9. DNA of the CDR3: TGTGCCAGCAGTGAGGTTGCGGGAGTGGTGGATACGCAGTATTTT. Encoded protein: CASSEVAGVVDTQYF.

The chain combines TRBV24-1 with TRBJ1-2, with TRBD1 matching 7 bases. Germline-derived CDR1 and CDR2 are KGHDR and SFDVKD. With V trimmed by 5 bases and J by 4 bases, 3 bases remained unmatched. This CDR3 comprises 13 residues. CDR3 region: CATSGTGSYGYTF. The CDR3 bases are TGTGCCACCAGTGGGACAGGCAGCTATGGCTACACCTTC.

In this sample, this clone turned up once. The chain recombines TRBV7-2 with TRBJ2-7, with TRBD1 as a possible D gene (6 bases). Germline V CDR1 and CDR2: SGHTA, FQGNSA. V lost 4 bases, J lost 6 bases, and 19 bases lay in between. The CDR3 spans 15 residues. CDR3 region: CASSSGRTGISEQYF. Here the CDR3 DNA reads TGTGCCAGCAGCTCGGGCCGAACAGGGATCAGCGAGCAGTACTTC. Looking up the rest from reference TRBV7-2 and TRBJ2-7 gives the full variable domain: GAGVSQSPSNKVTEKGKDVELRCDPISGHTALYWYRQSLGQGLEFLIYFQGNSAPDKSGLPSDRFSAERTGGSVSTLTIQRTQQEDSAVYLCASSSGRTGISEQYFGPGTRLTVT.

The rearrangement links TRBV7-3 to TRBJ2-3, with TRBD2 as a possible D gene (6 bases). Germline V gives CDR1 SGHTA, CDR2 FQGTGA. Trimming left V 2 bases short and J 11 bases short, with 20 bases between. The CDR3 has 15 amino acids. CDR3 protein: CASSLAGSLLALQYF. The CDR3 nucleotides are TGTGCCAGCAGCTTAGCCGGCTCGTTACTAGCCTTGCAGTATTTT.

This chain links TRBV7-3 with TRBJ1-1; 8 positions agree with TRBD1. The junction had 10 bases not matched to a gene; V was cut back by 5 bases and J by 5 bases. CDR1 SGHTA and CDR2 FQGTGA come from the germline V gene. There are 15 residues in the CDR3. CDR3 coding DNA: TGTGCCAGCAGCAATACAGGGGGAGGAGGGACTGAAGCTTTCTTT. Translating it yields CASSNTGGGGTEAFF.

The rearrangement links TRBV29-1 to TRBJ2-3; 9 bases fit TRBD2. The CDR3 is 16 amino acids. Germline CDR1 is SQVTM and CDR2 is ANQGSEA. V lost 4 bases, J lost 3 bases, and 11 bases stayed unmatched. The CDR3 loop reads CSVGWISGGGTDTQYF. CDR3 sequence (DNA): TGCAGCGTTGGATGGATTAGCGGGGGCGGGACAGATACGCAGTATTTT.

The CDR3 nucleotides read TGTGCCAGTAGTATCCCCGGGTCTGAAGCTTTCTTT. This translates into CASSIPGSEAFF. This chain uses TRBV19 with TRBJ1-1; no reliable D call. This CDR3 region has 12 residues. The germline V gene has CDR1 LNHDA and CDR2 SQIVND (reference sequence). V gave up 3 bases and J gave up 6 bases, with 8 bases separating them.

J is TRBJ2-1 and V is TRBV6-4; maybe TRBD2 (5 bases). The CDR3 length is 15 residues. Trimming cost V 5 bases and J 6 bases, with 17 bases left between them. CDR1 and CDR2 from the germline V gene are MRHNA and SNTAGT. The DNA of the CDR3 is TGTGCCAGCAGTAATGCAAGGGAGCCTCTCAATGAGCAGTTCTTC. Translated, it gives CASSNAREPLNEQFF.

The gene calls are TRBV6-5 and TRBJ1-6; 7 nucleotides match TRBD1. The CDR3 extends over 16 amino acids. V was pared by 0 bases and J by 7 bases, with 6 bases of the junction left unmatched. Germline lookup yields CDR1 MNHEY and CDR2 SVGAGI. The CDR3 DNA reads as TGTGCCAGCAGTTACTCGAGGGACAGACTAAATTCACCCCTCCACTTT. Translated: CASSYSRDRLNSPLHF.